One and the same sample provided the 16 T cell receptor beta chains below, sequenced in a study of identical twins. TCRdb passed the 5' RACE reads through MiXCR, listing each CDR3 protein once. The sample yields under 350,000 distinct CDR3 sequences, 8.5% to 9.5% seen once. These data also featured in a second study, about yellow fever vaccine responses in identical twins.

The sequenced sample consisted of CD8+ T cells sorted from blood. The receptor set was obtained from a woman younger than 35 in good health.

This clonotype occurred many times. The chain has TRBV12-3 or TRBV12-4 and TRBJ2-7, with D unclear. CDR3 size: 17 residues. Trimming pared 5 bases from V and 9 bases from J, leaving 29 bases between. CDR3 loop: CASSLSPQPDRTSLQYF. CDR3 nucleotide sequence: TGTGCCAGCAGTCTTAGCCCGCAACCGGATCGCACGTCCTTGCAGTACTTC.

This clonotype was observed many times. The chain is built from TRBV7-8 and TRBJ2-1, with TRBD2 as a possible D gene (7 bases). V lost 5 bases and J lost 15, with 23 bases in between. The CDR3 extends over 14 amino acids. CDR1 and CDR2 (germline): SGHVS, FQNEAQ. The CDR3 sequence: CASSTNPTRGGPFF. Here the CDR3 DNA reads TGTGCCAGCAGCACAAACCCCACCCGCGGGGGCCCGTTCTTC.

This clonotype came up many times. V is TRBV2 and J is TRBJ2-2; D assignment may be TRBD1 or TRBD2 (6 bases each). Germline lookup yields CDR1 SNHLY and CDR2 FYNNEI. V lost 7 bases to trimming and J lost 0 bases, with 18 bases between them. This CDR3 comprises 17 residues. CDR3 bases: TGTGCCAGCACCCAAGGGGGGCTGACTGCGAACACCGGGGAGCTGTTTTTT. Protein sequence: CASTQGGLTANTGELFF.

This clonotype was seen at least ten times. The rearrangement links TRBV9 to TRBJ2-1; TRBD1 agrees at 10 bases. Germline CDR1 SGDLS, CDR2 YYNGEE. With V trimmed by 0 bases and J by 2 bases, 2 bases remained unmatched. The CDR3 has 16 residues. DNA of the CDR3: TGTGCCAGCAGCGTAGCCGGGACAGGGGCCTACAATGAGCAGTTCTTC. Amino acid sequence: CASSVAGTGAYNEQFF.

In this sample, this clonotype turned up once. One end of the junction fails to match germline, which may point to a read error. The chain recombines TRBV2 with TRBJ2-7; the match to TRBD2 covers 14 bases. This CDR3 is built from 18 residues. Germline assignment: CDR1 SNHLY and CDR2 FYNNEI. The chain's CDR3 is CTSSLGLAGGLNLGEQYF. In DNA, the CDR3 is TGTACCAGCAGTCTTGGACTAGCGGGAGGCCTCAACTTGGGCGAGCAGTACTTC.

This clonotype has more than one count but fewer than ten. The chain links TRBV7-9 to TRBJ2-3; D gene unclear. The V and J ends lost 0 bases and 0 bases respectively, with 7 bases between them. The CDR3 is made up of 15 amino acids. The V gene's germline CDR1 is SEHNR and CDR2 FQNEAQ (reference sequence). The CDR3 nucleotides are TGTGCCAGCAGCTTAGCTCAGAGAAGCACAGATACGCAGTATTTT. It is translated as CASSLAQRSTDTQYF.

The gene calls are TRBV12-3 or TRBV12-4 and TRBJ2-2, with no clear D. V was clipped by 2 bases and J by 7 bases, with 14 bases between them. The CDR3 spans 15 residues. The CDR3 region is CASSLRVYGYGELFF. DNA of the CDR3: TGTGCCAGCAGTTTAAGAGTGTATGGGTACGGGGAGCTGTTTTTT.

This clonotype was detected ten times or more. The chain recombines TRBV29-1 with TRBJ1-2; a weak D match, TRBD1 (5 bases). The CDR3 has 12 residues. Germline CDR1 SQVTM, CDR2 ANQGSEA. V lost 0 bases, J lost 9 bases, and 11 bases lay in between. The CDR3 here is CSVEDLTGRYTF. CDR3 DNA sequence: TGCAGCGTTGAAGATCTTACAGGACGCTACACCTTC.

This clonotype was observed a few times. This chain joins TRBV6-1 and TRBJ1-6; D is unclear. Deletions cut 5 bases from V and 0 bases from J, with 14 bases between. CDR1 is MNHNS, CDR2 SASEGT, per germline. This CDR3 has 17 amino acids. The CDR3 region has the DNA TGTGCCAGCAGTCAAAACGATCGGAGCTCCTATAATTCACCCCTCCACTTT. This codes for CASSQNDRSSYNSPLHF.

This clonotype was seen at least ten times. V is TRBV4-1 and J is TRBJ2-3, with no clear D. The CDR3 contains 14 residues. V lost 1 base, J lost 2 bases, and 7 bases lay in between. CDR1 MGHRA and CDR2 YSYEKL come from the germline V gene. CDR3 DNA sequence: TGCGCCAGCAGCCAAGCCAGAGTCACAGATACGCAGTATTTT. It translates to CASSQARVTDTQYF.

The sample holds many counts of this clonotype. J is TRBJ2-7 and V is TRBV27; 7 positions agree with TRBD1. In germline, CDR1 is MNHEY, CDR2 SMNVEV (reference sequence). The V segment lost 0 bases and the J segment 3 bases; nucleotides outside the gene matches: 2. The length of the CDR3 is 14 residues. The DNA of the CDR3 is TGTGCCAGCAGTTTATCAGGGGGCTTCTACGAGCAGTACTTC. It codes for CASSLSGGFYEQYF.

In this sample, this clonotype turned up a few times. V is TRBV7-9 and J is TRBJ1-2, with D maybe TRBD1 (5 bases). The germline V gene has CDR1 SEHNR and CDR2 FQNEAQ (reference sequence). This CDR3 has 14 amino acids. V lost 5 bases, J lost 2 bases, and 12 bases lay in between. DNA of the CDR3: TGTGCCAGCAGCCCCCCACAGGCGAACTATGGCTACACCTTC. Encoded protein: CASSPPQANYGYTF.

Notes on this clonotype: At one end the junction does not follow the germline gene, possibly because of a read error. The chain combines TRBV29-1 with TRBJ2-5, with 8 bases fitting TRBD2. Germline CDR1 reads SQVTM; CDR2 reads ANQGSEA. CDR3 size: 15 residues. The CDR3 region has the DNA TGCAGCGTTGAACGAGCGGGAGAGGCCCAAGGGACCCAGTACTTC. The encoded protein is CSVERAGEAQGTQYF.

In this sample, this clonotype turned up a few times. The chain combines TRBV4-3 with TRBJ1-5; D gene unclear. Trimming took off 1 base at V and 2 bases at J, with 6 bases between the two ends. The CDR3 has 14 amino acids. Looked up from germline, CDR1 is LGHNA and CDR2 is YSLEER. CDR3 DNA: TGCGCCAGCAGCCAAGCACGGGGCAATCAGCCCCAGCATTTT. It codes for CASSQARGNQPQHF.

This clonotype was detected ten times or more. The chain couples TRBV2 to TRBJ2-7, with 14 bases identical to TRBD2. V shed 6 bases, J shed 0 bases, and the junction held 1 base outside the gene matches. CDR1 and CDR2 (germline): SNHLY, FYNNEI. This CDR3 comprises 15 residues. The CDR3 sequence: CASRGTSGSSYEQYF. The CDR3 DNA reads as TGTGCCAGCAGGGGGACTAGCGGGAGCTCCTACGAGCAGTACTTC.

The V gene is TRBV6-2 or TRBV6-3, the J gene TRBJ1-5; D ambiguous. Trimming removed 0 bases at V and 6 bases at J, with 9 bases between. Looked up from germline, CDR1 is MNHEY and CDR2 is SVGEGT. The CDR3 contains 14 residues. In DNA form, the CDR3 reads TGTGCCAGCAGTTACTCCGGGCAGAGTCAGCCCCAGCATTTT. Its protein product is CASSYSGQSQPQHF.